Sequencing of this T cell receptor beta chain was carried out in a study of blood T cell repertoires in COVID-19. This CDR3 has 16 amino acids. Germline-derived CDR1 and CDR2 are SGHRS and YFSETQ. The V and J ends lost 3 bases and 4 bases, in that order; junction bases with no gene match: 12. As handled by the study authors: Amplification of reference gene primers was used by the study to estimate nucleated cell counts. Sequenced by immunoSEQ multiplex PCR; TCRdb stores in-frame clones only, minus some. V, J and clone size are taken as reported in that table, and D and trimming were inferred from the DNA itself. The sample includes some 210,000 clones, 84% seen only once; the top ten take 7.6%.

This chain uses TRBV5-1 with TRBJ2-7, with 8 nucleotides matching TRBD2. The sample taken for sequencing was peripheral blood. The clonotype comes from a woman between 50 and 59 years old with active or convalescent COVID-19. This CDR3 is CASSWLNSGIEYEQYF. DNA of the CDR3: TGCGCCAGCAGCTGGTTGAATAGCGGGATAGAATACGAGCAGTACTTC. Together with reference TRBV5-1 and TRBJ2-7, the CDR3 gives the full variable domain: KAGVTQTPRYLIKTRGQQVTLSCSPISGHRSVSWYQQTPGQGLQFLFEYFSETQRNKGNFPGRFSGRQFSNSRSEMNVSTLELGDSALYLCASSWLNSGIEYEQYFGPGTRLTVT.